This entry lists 4 T cell receptor beta chains sequenced from one sample in a study of monozygotic twins with inflammatory bowel disease (dated by TCRdb to about 2019). Library preparation employed 5' RACE. Sequencer: Illumina HiSeq 2500. After TCRdb reprocessed the reads, each CDR3 protein sequence was kept as one row, without DNA. The sample table on file contains approximately 330,000 distinct CDR3 sequences. The ten top clones hold around 2% of the sample. The sample comprised blood. Receptors originate from a human donor with ulcerative colitis or Crohn's disease, or a healthy co-twin of an affected twin (not recorded which).

The rearrangement links TRBV25-1 to TRBJ2-1; no DNA is available, so the TRBD2 call from TCRdb remains unchecked. CDR3 length: 16 residues. Germline V gene data show CDR1 as MGHDK and CDR2 as SYGVNS. CDR3 in amino acids: CASSELTSGADNEQFF.

This chain uses TRBV6-1 with TRBJ1-5; the TCRdb D gene call, TRBD1, has no DNA to confirm it. The CDR3 contains 15 residues. Germline CDR1 MNHNS, CDR2 SASEGT. Here the CDR3 reads CASRAGQGANQPQHF.

The V call is TRBV28, the J call TRBJ2-7; TCRdb's D gene call, TRBD2, goes unchecked for lack of DNA. This CDR3 has 18 residues. Germline CDR1 MDHEN, CDR2 SYDVKM. The CDR3 region is CASTLDPGLAGITYEQYF. Supplemented by reference TRBV28 and TRBJ2-7, the full variable domain reads DVKVTQSSRYLVKRTGEKVFLECVQDMDHENMFWYRQDPGLGLRLIYFSYDVKMKEKGDIPEGYSVSREKKERFSLILESASTNQTSMYLCASTLDPGLAGITYEQYFGPGTRLTVT.

The chain recombines TRBV3-1 with TRBJ1-6; TCRdb outputs TRBD1, but without DNA this stays unchecked. There are 13 residues in the CDR3. Germline loops: CDR1 LGHDT, CDR2 YNNKEL (reference sequence). The CDR3 is CASSQPLTGVLHF.